These T cell receptor beta chains were read from a single sample in a study of T cells after somatic rescue of genetic block. The protocol was immunoSEQ multiplex PCR, while the TCRdb copy is restricted to in-frame clones and leaves out a portion. This sample has roughly 110,000 clones; under 95% occur once, and the top ten carry 1.4%. The sequencing input was peripheral blood mononuclear cells (PBMCs). The source of these receptors is a woman in her late teens or twenties. CDR3s include the opening cysteine and the closing phenylalanine or tryptophan. A D gene is named only where the DNA matches it firmly. Clone size is not always given. Where it is, it says once, few, many or a class for expanded clones.

cdr3_aa cdr3_nt j_call v_call clone_size d_call
CATRTGLNTEAFF TGTGCCACACGGACAGGGCTTAACACTGAAGCTTTCTTT TRBJ1-1 TRBV7-8 . TRBD1
CASSPSGTSGGEPTDTQYF TGTGCCAGCAGCCCGTCCGGGACTAGCGGGGGGGAACCCACAGATACGCAGTATTTT TRBJ2-3 TRBV9 . TRBD2
CASRKGLAALTGEQFF TGTGCCAGCAGAAAGGGACTAGCGGCCCTAACGGGTGAGCAGTTCTTC TRBJ2-1 TRBV27 . TRBD2
CAISESKGAGEKLFF TGTGCCATCAGTGAGTCGAAGGGGGCAGGTGAAAAACTGTTTTTT TRBJ1-4 TRBV10-3 once TRBD1
CASSSQLGNQPQHF TGTGCCAGCAGCTCCCAATTGGGCAATCAGCCCCAGCATTTT TRBJ1-5 TRBV7-6 few .
CASRVQGNTGELFF TGCGCCAGCAGGGTTCAGGGGAACACCGGGGAGCTGTTTTTT TRBJ2-2 TRBV4-1 . .
CASSDLRASSGNTIYF TGCGCCAGCAGTGACCTCCGGGCCAGCTCTGGAAACACCATATATTTT TRBJ1-3 TRBV4-1 few .
CASSIRHPFNYGYTF TGTGCCAGCAGTATCCGCCACCCTTTTAACTATGGCTACACCTTC TRBJ1-2 TRBV2 . .
CASSFHGTGNRVGNSPLHF TGTGCCAGCAGTTTCCACGGGACAGGGAATCGGGTGGGTAATTCACCCCTCCACTTT TRBJ1-6 TRBV27 . TRBD1
CASRLEFGYNEQFF TGCGCCAGCAGGTTGGAATTCGGGTACAATGAGCAGTTCTTC TRBJ2-1 TRBV5-1 . .
CASSVAIAHHEQFF TGTGCCAGCAGCGTAGCTATAGCTCACCATGAGCAGTTCTTC TRBJ2-1 TRBV7-2 few .
CASSRTAYEQYF TGTGCCAGCAGCCGTACAGCCTACGAGCAGTACTTC TRBJ2-7 TRBV5-6 . .
CASSFSRSDTQYF TGCGCCAGCAGCTTTAGCCGGTCAGATACGCAGTATTTT TRBJ2-3 TRBV5-1 . .
CASSSAGANQPQHF TGTGCCAGCAGTTCGGCAGGGGCGAATCAGCCCCAGCATTTT TRBJ1-5 TRBV6-5 . .
CASSYSLEISYEQYF TGTGCCAGCAGTTACTCATTAGAAATCTCCTACGAGCAGTACTTC TRBJ2-7 TRBV6-6 . .
CASSQTDSPLHF TGTGCCAGCAGCCAAACCGATTCACCCCTCCACTTT TRBJ1-6 TRBV4-2 . .
CASSLAHSSGNTIYF TGTGCCAGCAGCTTGGCCCACAGCTCTGGAAACACCATATATTTT TRBJ1-3 TRBV5-4 . .
CASSQGDRGTDTQYF TGCGCCAGCAGCCAAGGGGACCGAGGGACAGATACGCAGTATTTT TRBJ2-3 TRBV4-1 . .
CASSRDVGGYGYTF TGTGCCAGCAGCCGTGATGTGGGGGGCTATGGCTACACCTTC TRBJ1-2 TRBV5-5 . .
CASPYAPAGPGYNEQFF TGTGCCAGCCCCTACGCTCCAGCGGGACCGGGGTACAATGAGCAGTTCTTC TRBJ2-1 TRBV7-3 . TRBD2
CASSLRGETEAFF TGTGCCAGCAGTCTCAGGGGGGAGACTGAAGCTTTCTTT TRBJ1-1 TRBV6-1 . TRBD1
CAWIGGSNSPLHF TGTGCCTGGATTGGAGGAAGTAATTCACCCCTCCACTTT TRBJ1-6 TRBV30 . .
CASRMTGLYEQYF TGTGCCAGCAGGATGACAGGGCTCTACGAGCAGTACTTC TRBJ2-7 TRBV28 . TRBD1
CASSPHGAGTQGTQYF TGTGCCAGCAGCCCCCATGGGGCTGGGACGCAGGGGACCCAGTACTTC TRBJ2-5 TRBV9 . .
CASSLNGQPQHF TGTGCCAGCAGCTTGAACGGTCAGCCCCAGCATTTT TRBJ1-5 TRBV5-6 . .
CASSLGQGPGGYTF TGTGCCAGCAGCTTAGGACAGGGCCCTGGAGGCTACACCTTC TRBJ1-2 TRBV5-6 . TRBD1
CASSLYLLVDTQYF TGTGCCAGCAGCTTATACTTACTAGTAGATACGCAGTATTTT TRBJ2-3 TRBV7-9 . .
CASSLSDIHTGELFF TGTGCCAGCAGCTTATCGGACATACACACCGGGGAGCTGTTTTTT TRBJ2-2 TRBV7-6 . .
CASSLLTGATTDTQYF TGTGCCAGCAGTCTCTTAACGGGGGCGACCACAGATACGCAGTATTTT TRBJ2-3 TRBV11-2 . .
CASSQRMNF TGCGCCAGCAGCCAAAGGATGAACTTC TRBJ2-7 TRBV4-3 . .
CASSPNRGTYEQYF TGTGCCAGCAGTCCCAACAGGGGGACCTACGAGCAGTACTTC TRBJ2-7 TRBV5-6 . TRBD1
CASSKGRPIPYGYTF TGTGCCAGCAGCAAAGGGCGGCCGATCCCCTATGGCTACACCTTC TRBJ1-2 TRBV21-1 . .
CASRAPGQGYEQYF TGTGCCAGCAGGGCTCCTGGACAGGGCTACGAGCAGTACTTC TRBJ2-7 TRBV2 . TRBD1
CASSYPGQAGELFF TGTGCCAGCAGTTACCCGGGACAGGCCGGGGAGCTGTTTTTT TRBJ2-2 TRBV6-7 . TRBD1
CASSARTGNTEAFF TGTGCCAGCAGTGCCCGGACTGGGAACACTGAAGCTTTCTTT TRBJ1-1 TRBV6-5 . .
CASSPLESVNTDTQYF TGCGCCAGCAGTCCCCTTGAAAGCGTGAACACAGATACGCAGTATTTT TRBJ2-3 TRBV5-1 . .
CASSGGLGYTF TGTGCCAGCAGTGGGGGGTTGGGCTACACCTTC TRBJ1-2 TRBV2 . .
CAISSGTAIYEQYF TGTGCCATCAGCTCCGGGACAGCGATTTACGAGCAGTACTTC TRBJ2-7 TRBV10-3 . TRBD1
CASSLGLAGVWGTGELFF TGCGCCAGCAGCTTAGGCCTAGCGGGGGTCTGGGGCACCGGGGAGCTGTTTTTT TRBJ2-2 TRBV5-1 . TRBD2
CASSDSSGGPDTQYF TGTGCCAGCAGTGACTCTAGCGGGGGGCCAGATACGCAGTATTTT TRBJ2-3 TRBV6-4 . TRBD2
CASSQDQLGSTIYF TGCGCCAGCAGCCAAGATCAGTTGGGGTCCACCATATATTTT TRBJ1-3 TRBV4-1 . .
CASSIGQGSLYGYTF TGTGCCAGTAGTATTGGACAGGGAAGCCTCTATGGCTACACCTTC TRBJ1-2 TRBV19 . TRBD1
CASSTTDIPPDTQYF TGCGCCAGCAGCACCACAGATATTCCACCAGATACGCAGTATTTT TRBJ2-3 TRBV5-1 . .
CASSVGLAGGKQETQYF TGTGCCAGCAGCGTAGGATTAGCGGGGGGGAAACAAGAGACCCAGTACTTC TRBJ2-5 TRBV9 . TRBD2
CASSEGLAGPRGETQYF TGTGCCAGCAGTGAGGGACTAGCGGGCCCCCGGGGGGAGACCCAGTACTTC TRBJ2-5 TRBV2 . TRBD2
CASSQALKGREKLFF TGCGCCAGCAGCCAAGCCTTAAAGGGAAGGGAAAAACTGTTTTTT TRBJ1-4 TRBV4-3 . .
CASSLVTGAGNTIYF TGCGCCAGCAGCTTGGTGACAGGGGCGGGAAACACCATATATTTT TRBJ1-3 TRBV5-1 . TRBD1
CASSPLGVRGYTF TGCGCCAGCAGCCCCCTGGGGGTTCGTGGCTACACCTTC TRBJ1-2 TRBV4-3 . .
CASSPRGGSTEAFF TGTGCCAGCTCACCACGGGGTGGGAGCACTGAAGCTTTCTTT TRBJ1-1 TRBV18 . .
CASSPGLAGAREQYF TGTGCCAGCAGCCCGGGACTAGCGGGGGCGCGAGAGCAGTACTTC TRBJ2-7 TRBV11-2 . TRBD2
CASSQGRARQYF TGTGCCAGCAGCCAAGGCCGGGCAAGGCAGTATTTT TRBJ2-3 TRBV14 . .
CATSRGGGFYEQYF TGTGCCACCAGCAGAGGGGGGGGTTTCTACGAGCAGTACTTC TRBJ2-7 TRBV15 . TRBD2
CATSLGQGASTDTQYF TGTGCCACCAGCTTGGGACAGGGTGCTAGCACAGATACGCAGTATTTT TRBJ2-3 TRBV15 . TRBD1
CASSREQGRGTEAFF TGTGCCAGCAGCCGGGAACAGGGGCGGGGGACTGAAGCTTTCTTT TRBJ1-1 TRBV27 . TRBD1
CASSPTGGIQETQYF TGTGCCAGCTCACCTACAGGGGGGATCCAAGAGACCCAGTACTTC TRBJ2-5 TRBV18 . TRBD1
CASSPRTSSSEQFF TGTGCCAGCAGCCCTCGGACTAGCAGCAGCGAGCAGTTCTTC TRBJ2-1 TRBV11-2 . TRBD2
CASSEDRGLGYTF TGTGCCAGCAGTGAGGACAGGGGGCTAGGCTACACCTTC TRBJ1-2 TRBV6-6 . TRBD1
CASSYGTTRGTQFF TGTGCCAGCAGTTACGGTACGACGAGGGGGACTCAGTTCTTC TRBJ2-1 TRBV6-5 . .
CASSLERLNTEAFF TGTGCCAGCAGCTTGGAAAGGCTGAACACTGAAGCTTTCTTT TRBJ1-1 TRBV5-4 . .
CASSLVLAGQHEQYF TGTGCCAGCAGCTTAGTCCTAGCGGGGCAACACGAGCAGTACTTC TRBJ2-7 TRBV11-2 . TRBD2